This is a list of T cell receptor beta chains from one sample in a study of T cell changes during pregnancy in multiple sclerosis. The protocol was immunoSEQ multiplex PCR, while the TCRdb copy is restricted to in-frame clones and leaves out a portion. The sample lists tens of thousands of clones, about nine tenths seen once, with more than 8% in the top ten. Sequencing was performed on peripheral blood, taken after pregnancy. All receptors come from a female donor in good health, enrolled as a control in a pregnancy study. Each CDR3 is given with its conserved first and last residue. Each record gives: clone size, V gene, J gene, D gene, CDR3 DNA, CDR3 protein. A D gene is named only where the DNA matches it firmly. Not every row has a clone size; where given, it reads once, few, many or a size class.

.	TRBV9	TRBJ1-2	TRBD1	TGTGCCAGCAGCGTAGGTGGACAGGGGGCCATTACCAGTGGCTACACCTTC	CASSVGGQGAITSGYTF
.	TRBV5-1	TRBJ1-2	.	TGCGCCAGCACGACGGACAGTGGTTACACCTTC	CASTTDSGYTF
.	TRBV30	TRBJ2-1	TRBD2	TGTGCCTGGAGGCGGCGGGGGGGCCGGAATGAGCAGTTCTTC	CAWRRRGGRNEQFF
.	TRBV7-6	TRBJ2-7	TRBD2	TGTGCCAGCAGCTTAGGGGCGGGAGGGCCTGACGAGCAGTACTTC	CASSLGAGGPDEQYF
once	TRBV6-4	TRBJ2-1	TRBD2	TGTGCCACCATACTAGCGCGAGAAGGGTACAATGAGCAGTTCTTC	CATILAREGYNEQFF
.	TRBV4-3	TRBJ2-3	TRBD1	TGCGCCAGCAGCCAAGGGGTAGGGACAGGTTCCCCGCGTACGCAGTATTTT	CASSQGVGTGSPRTQYF
once	TRBV7-2	TRBJ1-2	TRBD1	TGTGCCAGCAGCTCTTTAAGGGACAGGGCTGGGGGCTACACCTTC	CASSSLRDRAGGYTF
.	TRBV28	TRBJ1-2	TRBD1	TGTGCCAGCAGTCCCCGGACAGGCGGCTACACCTTC	CASSPRTGGYTF
.	TRBV6-5	TRBJ1-6	TRBD1	TGTGCCACCTACAGGGGAGATAATTCACCCCTCCACTTT	CATYRGDNSPLHF
.	TRBV19	TRBJ2-1	TRBD2	TGTGCCAGTAGTCCGGGACTAGCTGCTAGTCTCTCCTACAATGAGCAGTTCTTC	CASSPGLAASLSYNEQFF
.	TRBV2	TRBJ1-2	TRBD1	TGTGCCAGCATGGGGACAGGGGGCGGCTACACCTTC	CASMGTGGGYTF
.	TRBV6-5	TRBJ1-1	.	TGTGCCAGCAGTTACTCGATGGGAGTGAACACTGAAGCTTTCTTT	CASSYSMGVNTEAFF
.	TRBV5-1	TRBJ2-1	.	TGCGCCAGCAGCTTGGTTGCGGTGTCCTACAATGAGCAGTTCTTC	CASSLVAVSYNEQFF
.	TRBV6-5	TRBJ1-2	TRBD1	TGTGCCAGCAGACAGGGGCATGGCTACACCTTC	CASRQGHGYTF
few	TRBV7-2	TRBJ1-6	TRBD1	TGTGCCAGCAGCTTAGGACAGGGGGGCAATTCACCCCTCCACTTT	CASSLGQGGNSPLHF
once	TRBV10-2	TRBJ1-1	.	TGCGCCAGCAAGCGGGACATTTCCACTGAAGCTTTCTTT	CASKRDISTEAFF
.	TRBV30	TRBJ2-4	TRBD2	TGTGCCTGGAGTGTCGGGGGGTCAAAAAACATTCAGTACTTC	CAWSVGGSKNIQYF
.	TRBV2	TRBJ1-5	TRBD1	TGTGCCAGCCTCAATAGACAGGGCCAAGATCAGCCCCAGCATTTT	CASLNRQGQDQPQHF
.	TRBV5-4	TRBJ2-7	.	TGTGCCAGCGCATTAGGAGTCAATAGTAAGGAGTACTTC	CASALGVNSKEYF
.	TRBV5-6	TRBJ1-1	.	TGTGCCAGCAGCCTCGGGAGGAACACTGAAGCTTTCTTT	CASSLGRNTEAFF
.	TRBV18	TRBJ2-1	TRBD2	TGTGCCAGCTCACCATTTTATATCCCCTCGGGGGGGACCAATGAGCAGTTCTTC	CASSPFYIPSGGTNEQFF
.	TRBV30	TRBJ1-1	TRBD1	TGTGCCTGGAGTTGGGACAGGGGGATTGAAGCTTTCTTT	CAWSWDRGIEAFF
.	TRBV20-1	TRBJ2-7	.	TGCAGTGTCCCATCACATTACGAGCAGTACTTC	CSVPSHYEQYF
once	TRBV5-6	TRBJ1-5	TRBD1	TGTGCCAGCAGCCCCGGACAGGGGGATCGTCAGCCCCAGCATTTT	CASSPGQGDRQPQHF
.	TRBV5-6	TRBJ1-3	.	TGTGCCAGCAGCTTTGTAGGAAACACCATATATTTT	CASSFVGNTIYF
.	TRBV6-5	TRBJ1-2	TRBD1	TGTGCCAGCAGCCAAGGGACAGTATTCTATGGCTACACCTTC	CASSQGTVFYGYTF
.	TRBV6-6	TRBJ1-1	.	TGTGCCAGCAAGTCCCAAGGAGCCGGGAGAACTGAAGCTTTCTTT	CASKSQGAGRTEAFF
.	TRBV19	TRBJ1-2	.	TGTGCCAGTAGCCGATTAGAGGGCAACTATGGCTACACCTTC	CASSRLEGNYGYTF
few	TRBV11-2	TRBJ2-1	TRBD2	TGTGCCAGCAGCCCACCACCCGGGACTAGCGGAGATTCCTACAATGAGCAGTTCTTC	CASSPPPGTSGDSYNEQFF
.	TRBV18	TRBJ1-1	.	TGTGCCAGCTCACCAGGGGGAGGGGGGACTGAAGCTTTCTTT	CASSPGGGGTEAFF
.	TRBV6-1	TRBJ2-5	.	TGTGCCGGCTCCCGCCCGGGGTGGGAGACCCAGTACTTC	CAGSRPGWETQYF
.	TRBV10-1	TRBJ2-3	TRBD2	TGCGCCAGCAGCCCTACTAGCGGGGGGGTGACGACAGATACGCAGTATTTT	CASSPTSGGVTTDTQYF
.	TRBV29-1	TRBJ1-2	TRBD1	TGCAGCGCGACAGGGAATGGCTACACCTTC	CSATGNGYTF
.	TRBV6-1	TRBJ1-6	.	TGTGCCAGCACCCCCTCGGGTCGATTTAATTCACCCCTCCACTTT	CASTPSGRFNSPLHF
once	TRBV7-2	TRBJ1-2	.	TGTGCCAGCAGTTTTCTGACAGGAGAAACTAACTATGGCTACACCTTC	CASSFLTGETNYGYTF
once	TRBV7-2	TRBJ1-5	TRBD1	TGTGCCAGCAGCTTAGACGGGACAGGCCCCCAGCATTTT	CASSLDGTGPQHF
.	TRBV23-1	TRBJ1-1	.	TGCGCCACCCAAACCCGAGGCCTTTTGAACACTGAAGCTTTCTTT	CATQTRGLLNTEAFF
.	TRBV5-1	TRBJ2-7	.	TGCGCCAGCAGCTTGGGGGGCGTCTCCTACGAGCAGTACTTC	CASSLGGVSYEQYF
.	TRBV7-9	TRBJ2-1	TRBD2	TGTGCCAGCAGTCGGACTAGCGGAAACAATGAGCAGTTCTTC	CASSRTSGNNEQFF
.	TRBV18	TRBJ1-4	TRBD1	TGTGCCAGCTCACCACGTACCGGGACAGGGAATGCCCTGACTAATGAAAAACTGTTTTTT	CASSPRTGTGNALTNEKLFF
.	TRBV2	TRBJ2-5	.	TGTGCCAGCAGTGAAAAGATAAGGGGTCCGGACCAAGAGACCCAGTACTTC	CASSEKIRGPDQETQYF
.	TRBV7-9	TRBJ1-2	.	TGTGCCAGCAGCGTGACAGACTATGGCTACACCTTC	CASSVTDYGYTF
.	TRBV5-1	TRBJ2-3	TRBD2	TGCGCCAGCAGCATCAGTATAGCGGGAAGGAGGGATACGCAGTATTTT	CASSISIAGRRDTQYF
few	TRBV19	TRBJ1-1	TRBD1	TGTGCCAGTAGTATAGATCGGGCAGGGGGGACTGAAGCTTTCTTT	CASSIDRAGGTEAFF
.	TRBV4-2	TRBJ2-6	TRBD1	TGTGCCAGCAGCCGGGGGACAGGGGCCGGGGCCAACGTCCTGACTTTC	CASSRGTGAGANVLTF
.	TRBV2	TRBJ1-1	.	TGTGCCAGCAGTGCGGGGGGCACTGAAGCTTTCTTT	CASSAGGTEAFF
.	TRBV30	TRBJ2-7	.	TGTGCCTGGAAGAGCGCCTACGAGCAGTACTTC	CAWKSAYEQYF
.	TRBV10-2	TRBJ2-7	TRBD2	TGCGCCAGCAGTGATCCGGGGGGGGGAAACTCCTACGAGCAGTACTTC	CASSDPGGGNSYEQYF
.	TRBV6-4	TRBJ1-2	.	TGTGCCAGCAGCGCAAGCCGGGGGGGCAGTTTGAACTATGGCTACACCTTC	CASSASRGGSLNYGYTF
.	TRBV29-1	TRBJ2-5	.	TGCAGCGTGGACAACCAAGAGACCCAGTACTTC	CSVDNQETQYF
.	TRBV27	TRBJ2-3	.	TGTGCCAGCAGCCGTCCGGGGTTAGCAGATACGCAGTATTTT	CASSRPGLADTQYF
.	TRBV19	TRBJ2-1	TRBD2	TGTGCCAGTAGTAGGGCTAGCGGAGATTCCTACAATGAGCAGTTCTTC	CASSRASGDSYNEQFF
.	TRBV5-1	TRBJ2-7	TRBD2	TGCGCCAGCAGCTTGGCCCAGGGTAGCGGGACAAACACCTACGAGCAGTACTTC	CASSLAQGSGTNTYEQYF
many	TRBV7-2	TRBJ1-1	.	TGTGCCAGCAGCTTAGTTTGGGGGGTGAACACTGAAGCTTTCTTT	CASSLVWGVNTEAFF